By share, the clone carrying this TCR beta chain counts as large. The data derive from a study of T cell repertoires in ileal Crohn's disease. Some clones are missing from TCRdb's copy, which holds only in-frame ones; the method was immunoSEQ multiplex PCR. The sample has over 3,500 clones, over 65% seen once. Germline CDR1 MNHNY, CDR2 SVGAGI (reference sequence). The CDR3 totals 16 residues. With V trimmed by 2 bases and J by 1 base, 7 bases remained unmatched. The chain joins TRBV6-6 to TRBJ1-2; 7 bases align to TRBD1. This receptor was identified in an adult with Crohn's disease. Sequenced input: ileal tissue. The CDR3 here is CASSYPPGQFNYGYTF. CDR3 bases: TGTGCCAGCAGTTACCCCCCGGGACAGTTTAACTATGGCTACACCTTC.